This is a list of T cell receptor beta chains from one sample in a study of CD8 T cells in ankylosing spondylitis. TCRdb re-analysed the 5' RACE reads in MiXCR, keeping a single row per CDR3 protein. The table has approximately 300,000 distinct CDR3 sequences, 7% to 9% seen once. Sequencing was performed on blood, either unsorted or a sorted T cell fraction (not recorded which). These receptors were collected from a male donor with ankylosing spondylitis. Both conserved end residues are part of each CDR3. The D gene is left open where the match is weak.

>TRBJ2-2|TRBV10-3|TRBD1
CAIRGQGIGELFF
>TRBJ1-5|TRBV4-3|NA
CASSLSFEANSNQPQHF
>TRBJ2-3|TRBV29-1|TRBD2
CSSSTSGRFDTQYF
>TRBJ2-1|TRBV27|NA
CASSPFGGGGDEQFF
>TRBJ1-4|TRBV5-1|NA
CASSPGSLRPGEKLFF
>TRBJ2-7|TRBV5-1|TRBD2
CASSLAAGSSYEQYF
>TRBJ2-2|TRBV7-2|NA
CASSPPWEAGELFF
>TRBJ1-2|TRBV7-9|NA
CASSSVGTGGLGYTF
>TRBJ2-5|TRBV27|NA
CASSYGRRDQETQYF
>TRBJ2-3|TRBV7-3|TRBD2
CASSIGLAGGADTQYF
>TRBJ2-4|TRBV5-1|TRBD2
CASSLTLAGGAKNIQYF
>TRBJ2-5|TRBV29-1|NA
CSVEGRGQETQYF
>TRBJ2-1|TRBV29-1|TRBD1
CSVPGQGYDEQFF
>TRBJ1-5|TRBV28|NA
CASSFAGASNQPQHF
>TRBJ1-3|TRBV5-1|NA
CASSVGGFYLSGNTIYF
>TRBJ2-1|TRBV7-6|NA
CASSLEPTGYHEQFF
>TRBJ1-2|TRBV5-1|NA
CASSLVVEDGYTF
>TRBJ2-7|TRBV2|TRBD2
CASSRDYPFPYEQYF
>TRBJ2-3|TRBV29-1|TRBD2
CSVEVLAKSTDTQYF
>TRBJ2-3|TRBV20-1|TRBD1
CSAPGQATDTQYF
>TRBJ2-7|TRBV5-1|NA
CASILRPSYEQYF
>TRBJ1-2|TRBV24-1|TRBD1
CATSDKTPGTGDYGYTF
>TRBJ1-2|TRBV5-1|NA
CASSGQDNRESYTF
>TRBJ2-7|TRBV29-1|NA
CSVELSTYEQYF
>TRBJ1-2|TRBV5-6|NA
CATSGDYYGYTF
>TRBJ2-2|TRBV11-1|NA
CASSLQGMSAGELFF
>TRBJ2-4|TRBV4-1|TRBD2
CASSQEGASGRAVAKNIQYF
>TRBJ2-1|TRBV7-9|NA
CASSQPGGQDYNEQFF
>TRBJ2-3|TRBV6-5|TRBD2
CASSYARVAGADTQYF
>TRBJ2-1|TRBV6-2/TRBV6-3|NA
CATGSILRNEQFF
>TRBJ2-1|TRBV7-7|TRBD2
CASSLAPGLQYNEQFF
>TRBJ1-5|TRBV10-3|TRBD1
CAISEGDSRRANQPQHF
>TRBJ2-2|TRBV6-4|NA
CASSESWNTGELFF
>TRBJ2-2|TRBV10-3|TRBD2
CATGLAGSTGELFF
>TRBJ1-4|TRBV7-9|NA
CASSSGRAAEKLFF
>TRBJ2-2|TRBV12-3/TRBV12-4|TRBD1
CASSGQGASTGELFF
>TRBJ1-1|TRBV5-1|NA
CASRLGYRENTEAFF
>TRBJ2-5|TRBV5-1|NA
CASSLGLDSEETQYF
>TRBJ2-1|TRBV19|TRBD2
CASSTLAGENYNEQFF
>TRBJ2-1|TRBV5-6|TRBD2
CASSLYSGRGNEQFF
>TRBJ2-3|TRBV4-1|TRBD2
CASSQGLAESDTQYF
>TRBJ2-5|TRBV6-1|NA
CASRESGVETQYF
>TRBJ1-3|TRBV9|TRBD1
CASSLGQGVTGNTIYF
>TRBJ2-3|TRBV10-3|NA
CAISESGAVSADTQYF
>TRBJ1-1|TRBV20-1|TRBD1
CSASHPGQPEAFF
>TRBJ2-6|TRBV3-1|NA
CASSQQNRRGANVLTF
>TRBJ2-6|TRBV2|NA
CATYRTGANVLTF
>TRBJ2-2|TRBV19|NA
CASSPRRGGTGELFF
>TRBJ1-6|TRBV6-5|TRBD1
CASSYSHYLGTDNSPLHF
>TRBJ1-5|TRBV9|NA
CASRDRDKSIPLSNQPQHF
>TRBJ2-7|TRBV4-1|TRBD1
CASSQESGTANPEQYF
>TRBJ2-7|TRBV9|NA
CASSVSPELAVEQYF